Listed here are 16 T cell receptor beta chains from one sample, sequenced in a study of beta chain features in type 1 diabetes. Study-level results: TCRB CDR3s from Type 1 diabetes patients were moderately but significantly shorter in all four CD4+ subsets.

Their antigens remain unidentified. Expressed TCRB transcripts were sequenced because the isolated RNA had all been reverse transcribed beforehand. Some clones are missing from TCRdb's copy, which holds only in-frame ones; the method was immunoSEQ multiplex PCR. The repertoire holds more than 300,000 clones, with roughly a tenth as singletons. Sequenced input: central memory CD4+ T cells from blood. The receptors here all came from a young man with type 1 diabetes.

This clone was found many times. V and J are TRBV7-9 and TRBJ2-2; D is undetermined. Germline V gene sequence: CDR1 SEHNR, CDR2 FQNEAQ (reference sequence). The V and J ends lost 5 bases and 4 bases respectively, with 8 bases between them. The CDR3 has 13 amino acids. CDR3: CASSPLGTGELFF. CDR3 nucleotide sequence: TGTGCCAGCAGCCCCCTGGGCACCGGGGAGCTGTTTTTT.

The chain links TRBV7-2 to TRBJ2-5; D is ambiguous. The V end lost 6 bases, the J end lost 5 bases, and 16 bases lay between the germline ends. CDR3 length: 14 residues. Germline V lookup: CDR1 SGHTA, CDR2 FQGNSA. CDR3 sequence: CASRPGWGGETQYF. The CDR3, as DNA: TGTGCCAGCAGGCCCGGTTGGGGTGGTGAGACCCAGTACTTC.

The V gene is TRBV6-4, the J gene TRBJ2-4, with 8 bases identical to TRBD2. CDR1 is MRHNA, CDR2 SNTAGT, per germline. Losses at the gene ends were 5 bases for V and 0 bases for J; bases not matched to a gene: 3. The CDR3 sequence is 15 residues long. This CDR3 reads CASSKAGVAKNIQYF. CDR3 in DNA: TGTGCCAGCAGTAAAGCGGGAGTAGCCAAAAACATTCAGTACTTC.

The J gene is TRBJ2-1, the V gene TRBV9; D not certain. CDR1 is SGDLS and CDR2 is YYNGEE in the germline V gene. V dropped 2 bases and J dropped 5 bases, with 8 bases sitting between them. This CDR3 is built from 13 residues. The CDR3 sequence: CASSVGAHNEQFF. The CDR3 nucleotides are TGTGCCAGCAGCGTGGGCGCCCACAATGAGCAGTTCTTC.

This clone was counted only a few times. The V and J genes are TRBV2 and TRBJ1-1; D may be TRBD1 (5 bases). Looked up from germline, CDR1 is SNHLY and CDR2 is FYNNEI. V lost 6 bases and J 10 bases, leaving 15 bases between the germline ends. The CDR3 consists of 12 residues. The CDR3 region is CASSFKGGVAFF. CDR3 DNA sequence: TGTGCCAGCAGCTTTAAGGGAGGGGTAGCTTTCTTT.

This clone occurred a few times. V and J are TRBV30 and TRBJ2-7, with TRBD2 matching 7 bases. Germline V gives CDR1 GTSNPN, CDR2 SVGIG (reference sequence). With V trimmed by 3 bases and J by 0 bases, 8 bases remained unmatched. The CDR3 totals 15 residues. The chain's CDR3 is CAWSLGRGSSYEQYF. In DNA form, the CDR3 reads TGTGCCTGGAGCCTGGGGCGGGGGAGCTCCTACGAGCAGTACTTC.

The chain is built from TRBV11-2 and TRBJ2-7; D unclear. Trimming left V 4 bases short and J 2 bases short, with 9 bases between. Germline assignment: CDR1 SGHAT and CDR2 FQNNGV. This CDR3 is built from 13 residues. The CDR3 here is CASSWREAYEQYF. The CDR3, as DNA: TGTGCCAGCAGCTGGCGTGAGGCCTACGAGCAGTACTTC.

This clone was observed a handful of times. The rearrangement links TRBV4-3 to TRBJ2-4; D ambiguous. This CDR3 has 17 amino acids. Per the germline V gene, CDR1 is LGHNA and CDR2 is YSLEER. Trimming cost V 1 base and J 2 bases, with 15 bases left between them. The CDR3 DNA is TGCGCCAGCAGCCAAGCGGGTACCGGCCGTCCCAAAAACATTCAGTACTTC. It codes for CASSQAGTGRPKNIQYF.

This clone was observed a handful of times. The chain is built from TRBV7-8 and TRBJ2-1; D may be TRBD2 (6 bases). The CDR3 consists of 17 residues. Deletions cut 1 base from V and 5 bases from J, with 18 bases between. Germline V gene sequence: CDR1 SGHVS, CDR2 FQNEAQ. In nucleotides, the CDR3 is TGTGCCAGCAGCTTAGGGTCCGGGGGTCTTTTGGACAATGAGCAGTTCTTC. This codes for CASSLGSGGLLDNEQFF. Using reference TRBV7-8 and TRBJ2-1 for the parts outside the CDR3, the full variable domain is GAGVSQSPRYKVAKRGQDVALRCDPISGHVSLFWYQQALGQGPEFLTYFQNEAQLDKSGLPSDRFFAERPEGSVSTLKIQRTQQEDSAVYLCASSLGSGGLLDNEQFFGPGTRLTVL.

This clone was picked up a small number of times. This chain links TRBV5-4 with TRBJ2-1; D call uncertain. Trimming left V 4 bases short and J 3 bases short, with 11 bases between. The CDR3 spans 14 residues. Per germline, CDR1 SGHNT and CDR2 YYREEE (reference sequence). The CDR3, as DNA: TGTGCCAGCAGCCCCGGATGGGGCTACAATGAGCAGTTCTTC. Translating it yields CASSPGWGYNEQFF.

Turning to this clone: A much larger clone lies one base from this, so it may be a read error. Other DNA sequences in this specimen translate into the identical CDR3. The V and J genes are TRBV4-2 and TRBJ1-5; 9 nucleotides agree with TRBD1. Germline V gives CDR1 LGHNA, CDR2 YNFKEQ. CDR3 length: 14 residues. Trimming removed 4 bases from V and 4 bases from J; junction bases left unmatched: 2. This CDR3 reads CASSPGTGNQPQHF. Written as DNA, the CDR3 is TGTGCCAGCAGCCCCGGGACAGGGAATCAGCCCCAGCATTTT.

The chain employs TRBV9 and TRBJ2-5; 8 bases match TRBD2. With 0 bases clipped from V and 9 bases from J, the junction kept 7 bases outside the gene matches. This CDR3 contains 14 residues. The germline V gene encodes CDR1 SGDLS and CDR2 YYNGEE. The CDR3 protein is CASSVELAAGAQYF. The CDR3 bases are TGTGCCAGCAGCGTAGAACTAGCGGCCGGGGCCCAGTACTTC.

In its sample, this clone was seen a few times. V gene TRBV9 combines with J gene TRBJ2-1, with a possible D match to TRBD2 (5 bases). The V end lost 3 bases, the J end lost 8 bases, and 18 bases lay between the germline ends. This CDR3 region has 15 residues. Germline-derived CDR1 and CDR2 are SGDLS and YYNGEE. The CDR3 is CASSADWYTSDEQFF. The DNA of the CDR3 is TGTGCCAGCAGCGCGGACTGGTATACAAGTGATGAGCAGTTCTTC.

This clone was seen repeatedly, ten times or more. CDR3 region: CASSSRTPNYGYTF. The CDR3 nucleotides are TGTGCCAGCAGCTCACGGACACCTAACTATGGCTACACCTTC. The chain combines TRBV5-4 with TRBJ1-2, with TRBD1 as a possible D gene (5 bases). Germline V CDR1 and CDR2: SGHNT, YYREEE (reference sequence). V shed 3 bases and J shed 0 bases, with 9 bases lying between them. This CDR3 region has 14 residues.

This clone occurred a few times. This chain connects TRBV5-6 to TRBJ2-2, with no clear D. Germline V CDR1 and CDR2: SGHDT, YYEEEE. V dropped 2 bases and J dropped 4 bases, with 12 bases sitting between them. This CDR3 has 15 residues. CDR3 sequence reads: CASSFRKLFTGELFF. The CDR3 DNA follows: TGTGCCAGCAGCTTCAGGAAACTTTTCACCGGGGAGCTGTTTTTT.

This clone was detected only a few times. The chain has TRBV5-5 and TRBJ2-7, with TRBD2 as a possible D gene (6 bases). Trimming stripped 5 bases from V and 2 bases from J, with 14 bases between. The CDR3 totals 14 residues. Germline lookup yields CDR1 SGHKS and CDR2 YYEKEE (reference sequence). The CDR3 coding sequence is TGTGCCAGCAGAGTTAGCGGAGTCACCTACGAGCAGTACTTC. Its protein product is CASRVSGVTYEQYF.